This paragraph covers one T cell receptor beta chain sequence. What it binds is not known. Healthy donors of bone marrow made up the group. The data originate from a study of cytomegalovirus exposure and HLA in healthy donors. The study ran its PCR with 60 Vbeta and 13 Jbeta primers. Data came from immunoSEQ multiplex PCR; TCRdb stores just in-frame clones and leaves some out. This table holds under 200,000 clones, 75% to 90% found once. General observations from the study: Later analysis indicated greater clonal expansion among HLA-associated TCR beta chains than among equally common other chains. Confirmation was obtained in vitro that three CMV-associated chains are specific for CMV antigens.

This TCR was sampled from a human donor in good health. Sample: PBMCs.

The CDR3 protein is CASSTTRNTIYF. In DNA, the CDR3 is TGTGCCAGTAGTACAACTAGAAACACCATATATTTT. V and J are TRBV19 and TRBJ1-3; D is unclear. Germline V gene sequence: CDR1 LNHDA, CDR2 SQIVND (reference sequence). This CDR3 region has 12 residues. V was clipped by 4 bases and J by 5 bases, with 6 bases between them.